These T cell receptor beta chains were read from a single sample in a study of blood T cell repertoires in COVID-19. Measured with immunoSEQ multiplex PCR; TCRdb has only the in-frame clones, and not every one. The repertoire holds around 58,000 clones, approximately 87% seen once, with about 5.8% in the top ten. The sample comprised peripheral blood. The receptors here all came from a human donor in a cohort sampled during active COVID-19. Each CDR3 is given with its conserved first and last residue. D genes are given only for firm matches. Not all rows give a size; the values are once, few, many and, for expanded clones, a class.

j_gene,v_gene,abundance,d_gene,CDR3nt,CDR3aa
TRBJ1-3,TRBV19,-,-,TGTGCCAGTAGTCCGGGGTTTGGAAACACCATATATTTT,CASSPGFGNTIYF
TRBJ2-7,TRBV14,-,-,TGTGCCAGCAGCCATCAGGGGTTCAACGAGCAGTACTTC,CASSHQGFNEQYF
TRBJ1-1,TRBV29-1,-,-,TGCAGCGCCGGGGGGCAGGGAGGGAACACTGAAGCTTTCTTT,CSAGGQGGNTEAFF
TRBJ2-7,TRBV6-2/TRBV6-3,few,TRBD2,TGTGCCAGCACCCCAGGGATGGGGACTACCCGTGAGGAGCAGTACTTC,CASTPGMGTTREEQYF
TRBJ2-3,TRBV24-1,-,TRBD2,TGTGCCACCAGTGATTGGTCGGGGGGGCAAGATACGCAGTATTTT,CATSDWSGGQDTQYF
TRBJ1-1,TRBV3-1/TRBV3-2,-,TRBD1,TGTGCCAGCAGCCAAGATCAGGGGGCCCACACTGAAGCTTTCTTT,CASSQDQGAHTEAFF
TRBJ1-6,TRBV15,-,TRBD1,TGTGCCACCAGCCAGGACAGGGGACGGTCACCCCTCCACTTT,CATSQDRGRSPLHF
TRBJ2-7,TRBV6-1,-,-,TGTGCCAGCAGTGAAGCGCTTCAGGGTGCGAACTTC,CASSEALQGANF
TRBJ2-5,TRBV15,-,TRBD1,TGTGCCACCAGCCCGGACAGGTGGAAGGGGGAGACCCAGTACTTC,CATSPDRWKGETQYF
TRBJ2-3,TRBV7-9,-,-,TGTGCCAGCAGCTTTGGGACTCCTGATACGCAGTATTTT,CASSFGTPDTQYF